This TCR beta chain stems from a study of T cell changes during pregnancy in multiple sclerosis (dated by TCRdb to 2018 to 2020). About the full investigation: The study looked at changes in the T cell repertoire across pregnancy in women with multiple sclerosis.

As regards this clone: Its antigen is unknown. One base away there is no much larger clone; base qualities are not given.

The library was produced with the immunoSEQ multiplex PCR assay. Held by TCRdb, this immuneACCESS table contains in-frame sequences only and omits some clones. Under half of the omission traces to an unresolved V gene where checked; the cause of the rest is unknown. The sample profile shows tens of thousands of clones; approximately 94% of them were found once. 0.21% of the sample is held by the ten biggest clonotypes. The CDR3 holds 16 amino acids from the cysteine to the phenylalanine. Only the CDR3 region is kept as DNA, spanning 48 bases read in frame from base 1. CDR1 SGDLS and CDR2 YYNGEE were looked up in the germline V gene. V was cut back by 4 bases and J by 6 bases, leaving a gap of 19 bases between them.

The source material was CD4+ T cells from peripheral blood mononuclear cells, sampled before pregnancy. The sequence joins TRBV9 to TRBJ2-2; TRBD2 could be the D gene, as 5 bases match. The sequence derives from a female donor with multiple sclerosis, enrolled in a pregnancy study. The CDR3 protein sequence reads: CASSYGVLASAGELFF. Here is the DNA: TGTGCCAGCAGCTACGGGGTCCTAGCCTCAGCCGGGGAGCTGTTTTTT.